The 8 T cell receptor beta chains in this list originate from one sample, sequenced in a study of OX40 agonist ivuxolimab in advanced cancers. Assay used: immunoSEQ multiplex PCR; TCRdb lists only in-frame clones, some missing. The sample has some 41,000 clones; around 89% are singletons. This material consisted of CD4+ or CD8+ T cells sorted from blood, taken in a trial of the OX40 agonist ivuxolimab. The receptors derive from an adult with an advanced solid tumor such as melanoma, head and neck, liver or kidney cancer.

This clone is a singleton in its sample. The CDR3 DNA sequence: TGTGCCAGCAGTATTAGGGCCCAGAGCCCCCCAGATACGCAGTATTTT. It yields the protein CASSIRAQSPPDTQYF. The J gene is TRBJ2-3, the V gene TRBV28; unclear D gene. The CDR3 is 16 residues long. The V and J ends lost 5 bases and 4 bases respectively, with 19 bases between them. Germline values: CDR1 MDHEN, CDR2 SYDVKM. Based on the CDR3 plus reference TRBV28 and TRBJ2-3, the full variable domain is DVKVTQSSRYLVKRTGEKVFLECVQDMDHENMFWYRQDPGLGLRLIYFSYDVKMKEKGDIPEGYSVSREKKERFSLILESASTNQTSMYLCASSIRAQSPPDTQYFGPGTRLTVL.

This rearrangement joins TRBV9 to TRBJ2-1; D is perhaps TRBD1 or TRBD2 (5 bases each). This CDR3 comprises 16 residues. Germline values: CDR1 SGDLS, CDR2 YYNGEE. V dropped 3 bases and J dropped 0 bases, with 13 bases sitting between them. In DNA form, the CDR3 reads TGTGCCAGCAGCGCCTCCGGGACGGACTCCTACAATGAGCAGTTCTTC. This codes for CASSASGTDSYNEQFF.

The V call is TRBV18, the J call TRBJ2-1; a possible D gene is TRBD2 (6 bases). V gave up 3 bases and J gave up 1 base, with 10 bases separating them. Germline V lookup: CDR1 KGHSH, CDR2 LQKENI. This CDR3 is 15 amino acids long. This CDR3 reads CASSPYRESYNEQFF. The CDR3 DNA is TGTGCCAGCTCACCTTACCGGGAGTCCTACAATGAGCAGTTCTTC.

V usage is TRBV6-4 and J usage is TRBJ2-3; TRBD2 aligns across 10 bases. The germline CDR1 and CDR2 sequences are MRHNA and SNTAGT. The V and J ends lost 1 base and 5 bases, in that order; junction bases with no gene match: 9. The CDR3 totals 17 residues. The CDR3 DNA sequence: TGTGCCAGCAGTGACTATCCAGCGGGGGGGCCCTTAGATACGCAGTATTTT. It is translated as CASSDYPAGGPLDTQYF.

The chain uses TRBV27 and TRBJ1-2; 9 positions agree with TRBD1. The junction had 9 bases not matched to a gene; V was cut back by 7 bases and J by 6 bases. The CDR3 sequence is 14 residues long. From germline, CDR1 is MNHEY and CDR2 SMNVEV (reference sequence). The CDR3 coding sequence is TGTGCCAGCAAAAAACAGGGGGCGGCTCATGGCTACACCTTC. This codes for CASKKQGAAHGYTF.

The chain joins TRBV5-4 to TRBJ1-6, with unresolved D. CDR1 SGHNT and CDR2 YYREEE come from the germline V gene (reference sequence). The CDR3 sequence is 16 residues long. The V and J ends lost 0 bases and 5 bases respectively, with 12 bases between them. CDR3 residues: CASSLALANNNSPLHF. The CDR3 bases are TGTGCCAGCAGCTTGGCTTTGGCCAACAATAATTCACCCCTCCACTTT. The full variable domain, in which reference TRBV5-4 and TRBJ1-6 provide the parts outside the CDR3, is ETGVTQSPTHLIKTRGQQVTLRCSSQSGHNTVSWYQQALGQGPQFIFQYYREEENGRGNFPPRFSGLQFPNYSSELNVNALELDDSALYLCASSLALANNNSPLHFGNGTRLTVT.

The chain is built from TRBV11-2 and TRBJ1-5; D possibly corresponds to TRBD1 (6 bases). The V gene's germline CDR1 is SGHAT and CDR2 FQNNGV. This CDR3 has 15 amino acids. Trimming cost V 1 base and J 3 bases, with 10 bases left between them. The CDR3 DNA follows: TGTGCCAGCAGCTTAGCCCAGGGGCCCAATCAGCCCCAGCATTTT. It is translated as CASSLAQGPNQPQHF.

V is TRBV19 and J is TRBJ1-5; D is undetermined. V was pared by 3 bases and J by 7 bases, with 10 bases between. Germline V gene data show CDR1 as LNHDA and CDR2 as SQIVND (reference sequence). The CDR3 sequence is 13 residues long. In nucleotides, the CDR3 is TGTGCCAGTAGTATGGTAGTGGGGCAGCCCCAGCATTTT. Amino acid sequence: CASSMVVGQPQHF.